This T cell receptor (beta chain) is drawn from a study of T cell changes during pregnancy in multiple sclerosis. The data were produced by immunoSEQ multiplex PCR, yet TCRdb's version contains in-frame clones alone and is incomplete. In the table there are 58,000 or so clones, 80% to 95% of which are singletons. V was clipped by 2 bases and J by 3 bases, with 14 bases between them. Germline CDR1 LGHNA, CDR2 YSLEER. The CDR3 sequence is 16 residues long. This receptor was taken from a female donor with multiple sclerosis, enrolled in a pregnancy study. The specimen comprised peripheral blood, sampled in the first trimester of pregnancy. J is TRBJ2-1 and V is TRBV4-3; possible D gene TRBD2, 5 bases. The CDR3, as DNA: TGCGCCAGCAGCCAAAGCGGCACGAATTACTACAATGAGCAGTTCTTC. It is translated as CASSQSGTNYYNEQFF.